The 22 T cell receptor beta chains given below trace back to one sample, sequenced in a study of blood T cells in healthy people across ages. PCR was performed a second time for about 6 to 11 cycles using a sample-barcoded 5' primer and a J-beta primer mix. Using its own MiXCR run on the 5' RACE reads, TCRdb lists one record per CDR3 protein. The sample lists approximately 830,000 distinct CDR3 sequences; approximately 67% were seen once. Input material: blood. The origin of the receptors is a man aged 25-45 years in good health.

This chain uses TRBV6-5 with TRBJ1-1; 11 nucleotides match TRBD1. Germline V gives CDR1 MNHEY, CDR2 SVGAGI. V lost 6 bases, J lost 9 bases, and 3 bases stayed unmatched. CDR3 length equals 12 residues. The CDR3 DNA follows: TGTGCCAGCAGCCGGACAGGGGGCAAAGCTTTCTTT. Its translation: CASSRTGGKAFF.

The chain is built from TRBV6-5 and TRBJ2-5; 8 bases match TRBD1. The DNA end is a closer match to TRBJ2-7, so the J assignment may be wrong. This CDR3 contains 14 residues. Germline assignment: CDR1 MNHEY and CDR2 SVGAGI. The CDR3 loop is CASRSQGGRYEQYF. As DNA, the CDR3 is TGTGCCAGCAGGTCACAGGGGGGCAGATACGAGCAGTACTTC.

In this sample, this clonotype turned up a few times. The gene calls are TRBV12-3 or TRBV12-4 and TRBJ2-7; 7 positions agree with TRBD1. The length of the CDR3 is 15 residues. J gave up 1 base and V 6 bases, and 9 bases lay outside the gene matches. CDR3 DNA: TGTGCCAGCAGCGTTTTGACAGGGATGTCCTACGAGCAGTACTTC. This gives the protein CASSVLTGMSYEQYF.

The table lists this clonotype with a count of one. The chain links TRBV7-9 to TRBJ1-2; D remains ambiguous. This CDR3 has 14 amino acids. Trimming left V 1 base short and J 6 bases short, with 12 bases between. Germline V CDR1 and CDR2: SEHNR, FQNEAQ (reference sequence). The chain's CDR3 is CASSLGESFNGYTF. In DNA, the CDR3 is TGTGCCAGCAGCTTAGGGGAATCTTTCAATGGCTACACCTTC.

The rearrangement uses TRBV6-5 and TRBJ2-2, with TRBD2 matching over 12 bases. This CDR3 is built from 18 residues. The ends lost 4 bases at V and 3 bases at J; junction bases unmatched: 9. CDR1 MNHEY and CDR2 SVGAGI come from the germline V gene. CDR3 bases: TGTGCCAGCAGTTCAAATGGACTAGCGGGGTCTTACACCGGGGAGCTGTTTTTT. Amino acids: CASSSNGLAGSYTGELFF.

With regard to this clonotype: The germline gene is not matched at one end of the junction; a read error may be the cause. The chain combines TRBV9 with TRBJ2-5; perhaps TRBD1 as D (6 bases). Germline V CDR1 and CDR2: SGDLS, YYNGEE. The CDR3 totals 13 residues. The CDR3 sequence: CASGHRVGETRYF. The CDR3 nucleotides are TGTGCCAGCGGTCACAGGGTCGGGGAGACCCGGTACTTC.

The J gene is TRBJ2-3, the V gene TRBV20-1; 8 bases map to TRBD2. CDR1 DFQATT and CDR2 SNEGSKA come from the germline V gene (reference sequence). Trimming at V came to 3 bases and at J to 5 bases, leaving 13 bases not matched to a gene. The CDR3 loop spans 16 amino acids. DNA for the CDR3: TGCAGTGCTAGCCCCACCCGGGGGGGTTTGGTAGATACGCAGTATTTT. Translating gives CSASPTRGGLVDTQYF.

J is TRBJ2-5 and V is TRBV29-1; 8 bases line up with TRBD2. Trimming removed 0 bases from V and 11 bases from J; junction bases left unmatched: 20. CDR3 length: 17 amino acids. Germline V gene lookup returns CDR1 SQVTM and CDR2 ANQGSEA. As DNA, the CDR3 is TGCAGCGTTGAAGATTGGAAGGCGGGGGGCGAGAGGTATGAGCAGTACTTC. Amino acids: CSVEDWKAGGERYEQYF. Supplemented by reference TRBV29-1 and TRBJ2-5, the full variable domain reads SAVISQKPSRDICQRGTSLTIQCQVDSQVTMMFWYRQQPGQSLTLIATANQGSEATYESGFVIDKFPISRPNLTFSTLTVSNMSPEDSSIYLCSVEDWKAGGERYEQYFGPGTRLLVL.

This clonotype was found a few times. For the CDR3, the DNA is TGTGCCAGCAGTTTATCGTGGTCAGGGTATAACTATGGCTACACCTTC. It specifies CASSLSWSGYNYGYTF. The rearrangement links TRBV27 to TRBJ1-2; a weak D match, TRBD1 (5 bases). The CDR3 extends over 16 amino acids. CDR1 is MNHEY and CDR2 is SMNVEV in the germline V gene (reference sequence). V lost 0 bases and J 1 base, leaving 12 bases between the germline ends.

With respect to this clonotype: A junction end diverges from the germline sequence, so it may reflect a read error. V gene TRBV4-3 combines with J gene TRBJ2-4; D is unclear. The CDR3 is 21 amino acids. In germline, CDR1 is LGHNA, CDR2 YSLEER. CDR3 in amino acids: CASGQNPSYDQTPVDKNIQYF. DNA of the CDR3: TGCGCCAGCGGCCAAAACCCAAGTTATGATCAAACCCCGGTGGACAAAAACATTCAGTACTTC.

The V gene is TRBV12-3 or TRBV12-4, the J gene TRBJ2-1, with D possibly matching TRBD2 (7 bases). Trimming removed 4 bases from V and 13 bases from J, with 20 bases in between. The CDR3 covers 14 residues. CDR3 residues: CASSSPAGEGTQFF. For the CDR3, the DNA is TGTGCCAGCAGTTCCCCAGCAGGGGAGGGGACCCAGTTCTTC.

The chain combines TRBV9 with TRBJ2-3, with TRBD2 matching over 10 bases. CDR1 and CDR2 from the germline V gene are SGDLS and YYNGEE. The CDR3 is 15 amino acids. Trimming cost V 3 bases and J 2 bases; bases outside gene matches: 3. For the CDR3, the DNA is TGTGCCAGCAGCGCAGGACTAGCGGACACAGATACGCAGTATTTT. Translation gives CASSAGLADTDTQYF.

The chain is built from TRBV9 and TRBJ2-7; TRBD1 matches 9 bases. Germline CDR1 reads SGDLS; CDR2 reads YYNGEE. The ends lost 7 bases at V and 5 bases at J; junction bases unmatched: 7. CDR3 length: 13 amino acids. CDR3 DNA sequence: TGTGCCAGCGCCGGGACAGGGTCCCACGAGCAGTACTTC. It specifies CASAGTGSHEQYF.

The rearrangement uses TRBV4-1 and TRBJ2-1; 7 bases agree with TRBD2. CDR1 and CDR2 from the germline V gene are MGHRA and YSYEKL. The CDR3 has 15 residues. V lost 4 bases to trimming and J lost 8 bases; unmatched junction nucleotides: 11. The CDR3 is CASSLPGGTGDEQFF. The CDR3 DNA reads TGCGCCAGCAGCCTTCCGGGAGGCACCGGGGATGAGCAGTTCTTC.

This chain connects TRBV29-1 to TRBJ2-1; a weak D match, TRBD2 (6 bases). This CDR3 spans 11 amino acids. Trimming left V 8 bases short and J 4 bases short, with 9 bases between. Per germline, CDR1 SQVTM and CDR2 ANQGSEA. The CDR3 loop reads CSFGTYNEQFF. The CDR3 coding sequence is TGCAGCTTCGGGACTTACAATGAGCAGTTCTTC.

The genes are TRBV27 and TRBJ1-2, with 7 bases identical to TRBD1. Per germline, CDR1 MNHEY and CDR2 SMNVEV (reference sequence). The CDR3 consists of 13 residues. J was trimmed by 6 bases and V by 8 bases; bases with no gene match: 9. CDR3 in DNA: TGTGCCAGCGGACTGACAGGGAGGGATGGCTACACCTTC. This translates into CASGLTGRDGYTF.

The chain recombines TRBV7-9 with TRBJ2-1; 8 nucleotides line up with TRBD2. With 8 bases clipped from V and 10 bases from J, the junction kept 16 bases outside the gene matches. Germline V gene data show CDR1 as SEHNR and CDR2 as FQNEAQ (reference sequence). This CDR3 comprises 15 residues. This CDR3 is CASATAAGASGEQFF. For the CDR3, the DNA is TGTGCCAGCGCCACCGCAGCGGGGGCGAGTGGCGAGCAGTTCTTC.

The rearrangement joins TRBV15 to TRBJ2-7, with D hard to call. Trimming cost V 2 bases and J 1 base, with 15 bases left between them. Per the germline V gene, CDR1 is LNHNV and CDR2 is YYDKDF (reference sequence). The CDR3 is 16 residues long. CDR3 protein: CATSRMQVSISYEQYF. The CDR3 region has the DNA TGTGCCACCAGCAGAATGCAAGTGTCAATTTCCTACGAGCAGTACTTC.

The chain has TRBV21-1 and TRBJ2-7; TRBD1, the D gene given by the table, was not confirmed from the DNA. TRBV21-1 counts as a pseudogene. The CDR3 is 17 amino acids. The CDR3 loop reads CASDRDRIISPSYEQYF. CDR3 sequence (DNA): TGTGCCAGCGACCGGGACAGGATAATTTCCCCCTCCTACGAGCAGTACTTC.

V gene TRBV20-1 combines with J gene TRBJ1-2; D unresolved. Germline lookup yields CDR1 DFQATT and CDR2 SNEGSKA (reference sequence). CDR3 length: 12 residues. V dropped 7 bases and J dropped 4 bases, with 13 bases sitting between them. The DNA of the CDR3 is TGCAGTGTCAGTCCAGAATCCTATGGCTACACCTTC. Translation: CSVSPESYGYTF.

This chain joins TRBV20-1 and TRBJ2-7; D gene unclear. Deletions cut 3 bases from V and 4 bases from J, with 7 bases between. Per the germline V gene, CDR1 is DFQATT and CDR2 is SNEGSKA (reference sequence). The CDR3 extends over 11 amino acids. CDR3 sequence reads: CSASSRYEQYF. The CDR3 DNA follows: TGCAGTGCTAGTTCGAGATACGAGCAGTACTTC.

As to this clonotype: Sequence at one end of the junction differs from germline and may be a read error. V is TRBV7-2 and J is TRBJ2-3; 12 nucleotides line up with TRBD2. CDR3 length equals 18 residues. The germline CDR1 and CDR2 sequences are SGHTA and FQGNSA. In nucleotides, the CDR3 is TGTGCCAGCAGCTTAGAGGGCCTAGCGGGGGGGCTCCGGGATATGCAGTATTTT. It codes for CASSLEGLAGGLRDMQYF.